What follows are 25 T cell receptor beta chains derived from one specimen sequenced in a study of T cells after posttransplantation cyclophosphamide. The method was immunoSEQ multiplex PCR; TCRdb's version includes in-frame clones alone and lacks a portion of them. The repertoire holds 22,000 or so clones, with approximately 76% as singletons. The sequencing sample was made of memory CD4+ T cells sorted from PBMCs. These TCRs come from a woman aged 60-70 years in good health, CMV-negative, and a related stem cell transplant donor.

This chain's CDR3 is CASSRDSYEQYF. The CDR3 DNA reads as TGTGCCAGCAGTCGGGACTCCTACGAGCAGTACTTC. This chain uses TRBV5-6 with TRBJ2-7; TRBD2 might be the D (5 bases). Trimming took 5 bases from V and 0 from J, leaving 6 bases between them. The CDR3 contains 12 residues. Germline-derived CDR1 and CDR2 are SGHDT and YYEEEE.

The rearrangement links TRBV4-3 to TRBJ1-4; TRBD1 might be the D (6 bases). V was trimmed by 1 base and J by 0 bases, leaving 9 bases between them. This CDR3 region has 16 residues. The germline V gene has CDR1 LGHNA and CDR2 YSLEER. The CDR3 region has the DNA TGCGCCAGCAGCCAAGGGACAGTTGCAACTAATGAAAAACTGTTTTTT. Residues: CASSQGTVATNEKLFF.

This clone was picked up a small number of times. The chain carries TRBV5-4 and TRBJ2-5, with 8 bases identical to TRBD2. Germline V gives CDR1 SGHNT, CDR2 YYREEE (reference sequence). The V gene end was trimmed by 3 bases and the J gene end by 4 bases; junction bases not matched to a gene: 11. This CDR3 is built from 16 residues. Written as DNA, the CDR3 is TGTGCCAGCAGCTCTAAGAGAGCGGGGGCGGGAGAGACCCAGTACTTC. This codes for CASSSKRAGAGETQYF.

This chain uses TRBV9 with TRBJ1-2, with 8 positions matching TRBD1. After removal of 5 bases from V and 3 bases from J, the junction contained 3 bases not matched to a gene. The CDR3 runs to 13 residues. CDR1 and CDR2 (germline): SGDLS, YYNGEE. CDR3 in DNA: TGTGCCAGCAGTCCGGACAGGGACTATGGCTACACCTTC. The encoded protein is CASSPDRDYGYTF.

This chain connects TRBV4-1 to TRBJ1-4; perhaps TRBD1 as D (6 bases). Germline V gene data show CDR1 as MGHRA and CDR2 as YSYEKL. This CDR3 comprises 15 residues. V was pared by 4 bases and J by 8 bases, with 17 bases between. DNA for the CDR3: TGCGCCAGCAGCCGCGAACAGGGCAGACGAGAAAAACTGTTTTTT. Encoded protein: CASSREQGRREKLFF.

CDR3 amino acids: CASSQAGGATDTQYF. Written as DNA, the CDR3 is TGCGCCAGCAGCCAAGCTGGCGGGGCCACAGATACGCAGTATTTT. The chain couples TRBV4-3 to TRBJ2-3, with TRBD2 as a possible D gene (6 bases). The CDR3 covers 15 residues. The V gene's germline CDR1 is LGHNA and CDR2 YSLEER. V lost 1 base and J 2 bases, leaving 10 bases between the germline ends.

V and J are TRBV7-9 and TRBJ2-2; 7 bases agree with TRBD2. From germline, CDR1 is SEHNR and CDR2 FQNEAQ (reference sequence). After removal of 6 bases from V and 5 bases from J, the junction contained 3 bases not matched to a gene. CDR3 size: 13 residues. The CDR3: CASRLGGTGELFF. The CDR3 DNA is TGTGCCAGCAGGCTCGGGGGGACCGGGGAGCTGTTTTTT.

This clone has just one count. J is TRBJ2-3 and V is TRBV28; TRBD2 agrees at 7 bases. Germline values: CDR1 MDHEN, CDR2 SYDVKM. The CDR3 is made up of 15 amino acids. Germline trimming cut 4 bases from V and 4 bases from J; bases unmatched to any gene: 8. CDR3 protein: CASSYGSGIADTQYF. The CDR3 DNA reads TGTGCCAGCAGTTACGGGAGCGGGATCGCAGATACGCAGTATTTT.

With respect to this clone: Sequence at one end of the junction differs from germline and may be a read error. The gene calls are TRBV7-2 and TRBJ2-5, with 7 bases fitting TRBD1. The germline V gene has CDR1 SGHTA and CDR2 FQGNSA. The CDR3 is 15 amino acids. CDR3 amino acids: CASSPRETGVGQRDF. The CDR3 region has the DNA TGTGCCAGCAGCCCTCGGGAAACAGGGGTGGGCCAAAGGGACTTC. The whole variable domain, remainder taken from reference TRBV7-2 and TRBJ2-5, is GAGVSQSPSNKVTEKGKDVELRCDPISGHTALYWYRQSLGQGLEFLIYFQGNSAPDKSGLPSDRFSAERTGGSVSTLTIQRTQQEDSAVYLCASSPRETGVGQRDFGPGTRLLVL.

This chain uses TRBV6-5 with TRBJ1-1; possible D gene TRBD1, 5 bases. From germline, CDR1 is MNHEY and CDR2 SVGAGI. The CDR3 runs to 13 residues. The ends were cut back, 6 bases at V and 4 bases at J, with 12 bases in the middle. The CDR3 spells CASRLSGGTEAFF. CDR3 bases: TGTGCCAGCAGACTTTCGGGGGGCACTGAAGCTTTCTTT.

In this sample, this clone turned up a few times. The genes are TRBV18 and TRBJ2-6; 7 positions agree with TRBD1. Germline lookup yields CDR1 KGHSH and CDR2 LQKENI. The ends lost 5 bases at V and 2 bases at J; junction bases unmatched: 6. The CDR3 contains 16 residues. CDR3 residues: CASSNLGTAGANVLTF. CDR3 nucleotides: TGTGCCAGCTCAAACCTCGGGACAGCTGGGGCCAACGTCCTGACTTTC.

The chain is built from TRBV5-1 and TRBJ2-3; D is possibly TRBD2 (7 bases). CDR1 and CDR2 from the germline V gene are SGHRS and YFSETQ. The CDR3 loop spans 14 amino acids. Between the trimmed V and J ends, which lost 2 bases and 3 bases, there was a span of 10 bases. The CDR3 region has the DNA TGCGCCAGCAGCTTCGGGGGGCGTACAGATACGCAGTATTTT. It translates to CASSFGGRTDTQYF.

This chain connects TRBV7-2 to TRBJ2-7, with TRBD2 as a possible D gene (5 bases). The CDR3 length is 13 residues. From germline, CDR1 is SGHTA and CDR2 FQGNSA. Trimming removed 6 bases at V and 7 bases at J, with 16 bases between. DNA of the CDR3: TGTGCCAGCAGTACCGGGAATCGTTGGGAGCAGTACTTC. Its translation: CASSTGNRWEQYF.

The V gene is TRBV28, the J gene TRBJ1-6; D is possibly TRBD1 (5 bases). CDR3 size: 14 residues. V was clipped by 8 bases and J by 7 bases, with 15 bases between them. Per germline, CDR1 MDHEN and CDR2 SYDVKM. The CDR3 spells CASLAGRKNSPLHF. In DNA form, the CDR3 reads TGTGCCAGCTTGGCGGGACGGAAAAATTCACCCCTCCACTTT. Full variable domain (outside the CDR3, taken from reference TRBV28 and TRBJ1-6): DVKVTQSSRYLVKRTGEKVFLECVQDMDHENMFWYRQDPGLGLRLIYFSYDVKMKEKGDIPEGYSVSREKKERFSLILESASTNQTSMYLCASLAGRKNSPLHFGNGTRLTVT.

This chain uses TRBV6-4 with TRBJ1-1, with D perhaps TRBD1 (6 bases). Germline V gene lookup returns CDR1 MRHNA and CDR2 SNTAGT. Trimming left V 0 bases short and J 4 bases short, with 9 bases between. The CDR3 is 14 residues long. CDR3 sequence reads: CASSDSSRGTEAFF. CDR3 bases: TGTGCCAGCAGTGACTCCTCCAGGGGCACTGAAGCTTTCTTT.

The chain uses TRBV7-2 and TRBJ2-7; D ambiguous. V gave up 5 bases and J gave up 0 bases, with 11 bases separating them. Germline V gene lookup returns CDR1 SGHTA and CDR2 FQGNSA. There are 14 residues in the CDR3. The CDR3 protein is CASSVDWHSYEQYF. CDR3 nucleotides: TGTGCCAGCAGCGTCGACTGGCACTCCTACGAGCAGTACTTC.

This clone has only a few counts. CDR3 protein: CASSPGTGSKPQHF. DNA for the CDR3: TGTGCCAGCAGCCCCGGGACAGGGAGCAAGCCCCAGCATTTT. The chain employs TRBV7-9 and TRBJ1-5; TRBD1 matches 9 bases. V lost 5 bases and J lost 8; bases outside the gene matches: 7. Germline CDR1 and CDR2: SEHNR and FQNEAQ (reference sequence). CDR3 size: 14 residues.

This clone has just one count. The CDR3 loop is CASRGDPNTGELFF. CDR3 DNA: TGTGCCAGCAGAGGAGACCCGAACACCGGGGAGCTGTTTTTT. The rearrangement joins TRBV6-5 to TRBJ2-2, with unresolved D. V was shortened by 6 bases and J by 0 bases, with 8 bases between the two germline ends. The CDR3 has 14 residues. The germline CDR1 and CDR2 sequences are MNHEY and SVGAGI.

The CDR3 region is CASSSQYSGGLETQYF. The CDR3 nucleotides are TGTGCCAGCAGCTCCCAGTATAGCGGGGGGTTAGAGACCCAGTACTTC. This chain links TRBV7-2 with TRBJ2-5, with 10 bases lining up with TRBD2. The CDR3 extends over 16 amino acids. The ends lost 4 bases at V and 4 bases at J; junction bases unmatched: 9. Germline assignment: CDR1 SGHTA and CDR2 FQGNSA. The variable domain in full, completed from reference TRBV7-2 and TRBJ2-5, reads GAGVSQSPSNKVTEKGKDVELRCDPISGHTALYWYRQSLGQGLEFLIYFQGNSAPDKSGLPSDRFSAERTGGSVSTLTIQRTQQEDSAVYLCASSSQYSGGLETQYFGPGTRLLVL.

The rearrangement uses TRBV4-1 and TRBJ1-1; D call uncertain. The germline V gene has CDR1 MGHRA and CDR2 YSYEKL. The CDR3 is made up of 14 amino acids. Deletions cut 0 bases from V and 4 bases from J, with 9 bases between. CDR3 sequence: CASSQEGDFTEAFF. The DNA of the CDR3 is TGCGCCAGCAGCCAAGAAGGAGACTTCACTGAAGCTTTCTTT.

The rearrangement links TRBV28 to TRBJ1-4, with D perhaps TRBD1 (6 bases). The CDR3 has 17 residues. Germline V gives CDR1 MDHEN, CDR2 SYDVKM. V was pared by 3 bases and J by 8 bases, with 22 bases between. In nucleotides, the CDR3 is TGTGCCAGCAGTTTTTCCGGGGGGGCAGGGGTTTGGGAAAAACTGTTTTTT. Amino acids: CASSFSGGAGVWEKLFF.

In nucleotides, the CDR3 is TGTGCCCCGGACCGGGGATTCGGATACAATGAGCAGTTCTTC. Amino acids: CAPDRGFGYNEQFF. This chain connects TRBV21-1 to TRBJ2-1; the table names TRBD2, a call not compared with the DNA. TRBV21-1 is a known pseudogene. The length of the CDR3 is 14 residues.

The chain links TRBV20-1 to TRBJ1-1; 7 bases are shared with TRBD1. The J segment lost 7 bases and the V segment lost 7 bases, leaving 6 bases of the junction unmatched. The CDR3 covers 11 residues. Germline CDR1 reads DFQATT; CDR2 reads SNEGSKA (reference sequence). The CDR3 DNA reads TGCAGTGGCCTGACAGGGTTTGAAGCTTTCTTT. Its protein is CSGLTGFEAFF.

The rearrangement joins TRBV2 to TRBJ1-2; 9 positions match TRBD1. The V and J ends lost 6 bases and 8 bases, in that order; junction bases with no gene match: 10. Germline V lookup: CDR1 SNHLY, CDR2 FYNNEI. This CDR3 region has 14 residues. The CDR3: CASSSTGGAAGYTF. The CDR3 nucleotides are TGTGCCAGCAGCTCTACAGGGGGCGCGGCCGGCTACACCTTC.

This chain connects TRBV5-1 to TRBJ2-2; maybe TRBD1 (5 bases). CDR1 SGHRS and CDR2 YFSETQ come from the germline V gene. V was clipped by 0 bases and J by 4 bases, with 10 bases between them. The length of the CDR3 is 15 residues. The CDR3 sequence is CASSLGQLSTGELFF. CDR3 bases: TGCGCCAGCAGCTTGGGACAGTTGAGCACCGGGGAGCTGTTTTTT.